One sample yielded the 12 T cell receptor beta chains listed below, sequenced in a study of tumor-infiltrating lymphocytes in primary liver carcinoma. With a constant-region primer, TCR beta cDNA was made from approximately 520 ng of total RNA. Libraries covering TCR beta were generated through three nested multiplex PCR rounds (using a slightly modified ARM-PCR). Both of the initial two PCR rounds ran for 10 cycles and employed TRBV1-TRBV30 forward primers alongside a C-beta reverse primer. TCRdb re-called the multiplex PCR reads with MiXCR, one entry per CDR3 protein. This sample has 75,000 to 80,000 distinct CDR3 sequences, with about 75% found just once. RNA and DNA were co-extracted from approximately 20-30 mg of unsorted bulk tissue. The sample comprised tumor-adjacent normal liver tissue. Receptors originate from a middle-aged man with primary liver carcinoma and hepatitis B virus infection.

With regard to this clonotype: No conserved phenylalanine or tryptophan ends this CDR3, so it is likely a read error. It is unclear where the CDR3 begins or ends on the DNA, so no DNA is shown, and the CDR3 is as TCRdb lists it. V is TRBV10-3 and J is TRBJ2-1. The germline V gene encodes CDR1 ENHRY and CDR2 SYGVKD. The CDR3 is 15 amino acids long, termini counted. CDR3 residues: CVISELSRPYNEQFL.

To note about this clonotype: Its ends do not fully match the called genes, so a read error is possible. The chain links TRBV10-1 to TRBJ2-3, with TRBD2 identical over 11 bases. Germline-derived CDR1 and CDR2 are WNHNN and SYGVQD (reference sequence). The CDR3 has 15 residues. The CDR3 is CTSSETSGTADMQYF. CDR3 sequence (DNA): TGCACCAGCAGTGAGACTAGCGGGACGGCAGATATGCAGTATTTT.

A note on this clonotype: The junction departs from the called germline gene at one end, perhaps through a read error. The CDR3 loop is CANSEVIASSGFGTDMQYF. CDR3 DNA sequence: TGTGCCAACAGTGAAGTGATAGCATCAAGTGGGTTCGGCACAGATATGCAGTATTTT. The V and J genes are TRBV6-1 and TRBJ2-3; no clear D gene. The CDR3 spans 19 residues. Germline V gives CDR1 MNHNS, CDR2 SASEGT.

Worth noting for this clonotype: A clone one base away is much larger, so this may be a read error. The chain couples TRBV28 to TRBJ2-3; 7 bases are a match to TRBD2. The CDR3 totals 15 residues. Germline V gene data show CDR1 as MDHEN and CDR2 as SYDVKM. CDR3 sequence reads: CTSSPAGARGNTQYF. The CDR3 DNA sequence: TGTACCAGCAGCCCGGCGGGAGCCCGGGGGAATACGCAGTATTTT. The full variable domain, in which reference TRBV28 and TRBJ2-3 provide the parts outside the CDR3, is DVKVTQSSRYLVKRTGEKVFLECVQDMDHENMFWYRQDPGLGLRLIYFSYDVKMKEKGDIPEGYSVSREKKERFSLILESASTNQTSMYLCTSSPAGARGNTQYFGPGTRLTVL.

With regard to this clonotype: The junction differs from germline at one of its ends, possibly a read error. The gene calls are TRBV29-1 and TRBJ2-1; a possible D gene is TRBD1 (7 bases). Germline CDR1 reads SQVTM; CDR2 reads ANQGSEA. CDR3 length equals 13 residues. In DNA, the CDR3 is TGCAGCTCAGGGGGGAGAAGATACAAAGAGCAGTTCTTC. Its protein product is CSSGGRRYKEQFF.

The chain links TRBV7-3 to TRBJ2-2; a weak D match, TRBD2 (5 bases). The CDR3 is made up of 13 amino acids. V dropped 8 bases and J dropped 9 bases, with 16 bases sitting between them. The germline gives CDR1 SGHTA, CDR2 FQGTGA. DNA for the CDR3: TGTGCCAGCTGTGGAGGAGCTACCAGGGAGCTGTTTTTT. This gives the protein CASCGGATRELFF.

V gene TRBV12-3 or TRBV12-4 combines with J gene TRBJ2-5, with 8 bases that match TRBD2. The CDR3 covers 13 residues. V shed 6 bases and J 4 bases; nucleotides not matched to a gene: 4. CDR3 amino acids: CASRRGDGETQYF. DNA for the CDR3: TGTGCCAGCAGGCGGGGGGACGGAGAGACCCAGTACTTC.

With respect to this clonotype: This may come from a read error, since a much larger clone is one base off. The chain is built from TRBV24-1 and TRBJ2-1; D is undetermined. The germline gives CDR1 KGHDR, CDR2 SFDVKD. Trimming took 3 bases from V and 8 from J, leaving 13 bases between them. There are 14 residues in the CDR3. This chain's CDR3 is CATSDTQTADEQFF. CDR3 DNA: TGTGCCACCAGTGATACCCAAACGGCCGATGAGCAGTTCTTC.

As regards this clonotype: It may be a read error: a sequence one base away is much more abundant. The rearrangement links TRBV10-2 to TRBJ2-3; the D gene is possibly TRBD1 (6 bases). Germline CDR1 reads WSHSY; CDR2 reads SAAADI. Trimming left V 1 base short and J 0 bases short, with 14 bases between. The CDR3 loop spans 17 amino acids. In nucleotides, the CDR3 is TGCGCCAGCAGTGAGTTACAGGGACCAGCTAGCACAGATACGCAGTATTTT. This gives the protein CASSELQGPASTDTQYF.

A note on this clonotype: Relative to the germline gene, one junction end is altered; a read error may explain this. V and J are TRBV6-5 and TRBJ2-7, with 7 bases aligning to TRBD1. Germline CDR1 MNHEY, CDR2 SVGAGI. The CDR3 runs to 16 residues. The CDR3 coding sequence is TGTGCCGGCAGGCCCGGACAGGCAGCATCCATTTACGAGCGGTACTTC. It codes for CAGRPGQAASIYERYF.

The chain carries TRBV12-3 or TRBV12-4 and TRBJ2-7, with D unresolved. The CDR3 sequence is 13 residues long. The V gene lost 11 bases and the J gene lost 0 bases, with 14 bases spanning the gap. This CDR3 reads CADTLTSSYEQYF. The CDR3 coding sequence is TGTGCCGACACCCTGACATCCTCCTACGAGCAGTACTTC.

The sample holds a few counts of this clonotype. Compared with germline, one end of the junction differs, possibly owing to a read error. CDR3 protein: CAIGESIMAGGNTIYF. The CDR3 region has the DNA TGTGCCATCGGTGAGTCAATTATGGCAGGGGGAAACACCATATATTTT. The chain links TRBV10-3 to TRBJ1-3, with a weak D call TRBD1 (5 bases). Germline V lookup: CDR1 ENHRY, CDR2 SYGVKD. This CDR3 comprises 16 residues.